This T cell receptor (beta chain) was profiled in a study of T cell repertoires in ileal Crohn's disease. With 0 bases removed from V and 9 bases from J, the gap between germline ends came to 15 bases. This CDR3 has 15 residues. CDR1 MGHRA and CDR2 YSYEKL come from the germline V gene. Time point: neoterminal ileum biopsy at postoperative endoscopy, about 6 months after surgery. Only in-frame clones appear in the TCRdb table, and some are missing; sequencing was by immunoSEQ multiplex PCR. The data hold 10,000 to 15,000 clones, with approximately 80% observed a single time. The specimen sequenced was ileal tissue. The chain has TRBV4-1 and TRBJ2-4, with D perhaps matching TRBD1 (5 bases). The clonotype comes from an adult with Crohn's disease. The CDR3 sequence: CASSQDSQGWGIQYF. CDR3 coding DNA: TGCGCCAGCAGCCAAGACAGCCAGGGATGGGGCATTCAGTACTTC.